This TCR beta chain came from a study of CD8 T cells in Susac syndrome. For this clonotype: Its antigen is still unknown.

Random hexamers primed reverse transcription of about 0.45 to 1 ug RNA. TCRdb re-derived calls from the immunoSEQ multiplex PCR reads in MiXCR, one entry per CDR3 protein. The repertoire includes about 120,000 distinct CDR3 sequences, around 94% of them detected once, and more than 0.095% sits in the top ten. From germline, CDR1 is SGHTA and CDR2 FQGNSA. Trimming cost V 8 bases and J 5 bases, with 13 bases left between them. CDR3 length: 13 amino acids. Whole-study results and caveats: It was acknowledged in the study that its TCR sequencing and HLA analysis involved a relatively small number of individuals.

Sequencing of TCR beta was performed on blood CD8+ T cells and on blood CD4+ T cells. Material for sequencing was CD4+ T cells from PBMCs. This receptor was taken from a human donor in good health. The chain has TRBV7-2 and TRBJ2-1; unclear D gene. In DNA form, the CDR3 reads TGTGCCAGCGCTGTGGGCTTGAACAATGAGCAGTTCTTC. Its protein product is CASAVGLNNEQFF.